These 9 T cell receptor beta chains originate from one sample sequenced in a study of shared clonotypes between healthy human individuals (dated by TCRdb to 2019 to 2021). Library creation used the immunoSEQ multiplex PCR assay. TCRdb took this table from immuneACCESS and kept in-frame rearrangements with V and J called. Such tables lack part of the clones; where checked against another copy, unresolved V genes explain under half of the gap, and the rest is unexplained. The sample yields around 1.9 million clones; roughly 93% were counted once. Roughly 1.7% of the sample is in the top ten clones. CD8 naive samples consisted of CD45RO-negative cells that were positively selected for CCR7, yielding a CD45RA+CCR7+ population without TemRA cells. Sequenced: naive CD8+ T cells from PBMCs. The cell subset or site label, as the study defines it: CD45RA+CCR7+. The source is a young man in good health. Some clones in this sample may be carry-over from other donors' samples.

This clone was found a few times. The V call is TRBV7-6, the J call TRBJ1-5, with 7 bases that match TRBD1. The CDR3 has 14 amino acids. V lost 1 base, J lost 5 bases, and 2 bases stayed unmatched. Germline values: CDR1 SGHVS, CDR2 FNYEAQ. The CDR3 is CASSLGTGDQPQHF. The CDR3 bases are TGTGCCAGCAGCTTAGGGACAGGCGATCAGCCCCAGCATTTT.

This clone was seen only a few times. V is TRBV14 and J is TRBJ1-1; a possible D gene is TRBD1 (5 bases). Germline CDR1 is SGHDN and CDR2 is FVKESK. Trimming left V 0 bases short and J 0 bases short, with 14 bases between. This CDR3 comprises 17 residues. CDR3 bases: TGTGCCAGCAGCCAAGATCAGAGGGACTTCATGAACACTGAAGCTTTCTTT. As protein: CASSQDQRDFMNTEAFF.

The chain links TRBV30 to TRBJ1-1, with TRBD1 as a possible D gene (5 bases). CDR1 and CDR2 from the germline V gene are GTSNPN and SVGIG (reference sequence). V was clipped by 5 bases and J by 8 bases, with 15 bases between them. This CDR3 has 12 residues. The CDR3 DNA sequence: TGTGCCTGGTCACGTTGGCAGGGCGAAGCTTTCTTT. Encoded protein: CAWSRWQGEAFF.

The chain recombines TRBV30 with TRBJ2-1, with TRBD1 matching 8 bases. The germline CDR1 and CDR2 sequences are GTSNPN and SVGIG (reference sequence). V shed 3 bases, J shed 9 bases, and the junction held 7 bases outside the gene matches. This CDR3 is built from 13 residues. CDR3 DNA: TGTGCCTGGAGCCGGACAGGGTACGGTGAGCAGTTCTTC. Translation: CAWSRTGYGEQFF.

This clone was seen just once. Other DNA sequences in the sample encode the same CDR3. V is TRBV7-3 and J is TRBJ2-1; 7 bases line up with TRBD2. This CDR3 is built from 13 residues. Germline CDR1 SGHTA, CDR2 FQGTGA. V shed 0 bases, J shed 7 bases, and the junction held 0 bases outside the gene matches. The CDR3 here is CASSLTGGNEQFF. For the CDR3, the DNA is TGTGCCAGCAGCTTAACCGGGGGGAATGAGCAGTTCTTC.

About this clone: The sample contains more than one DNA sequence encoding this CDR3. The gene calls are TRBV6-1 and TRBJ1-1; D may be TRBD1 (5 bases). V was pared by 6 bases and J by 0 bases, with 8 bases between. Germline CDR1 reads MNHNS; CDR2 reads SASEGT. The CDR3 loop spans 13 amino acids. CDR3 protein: CASRLTVNTEAFF. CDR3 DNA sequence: TGTGCCAGCAGACTGACAGTGAACACTGAAGCTTTCTTT.

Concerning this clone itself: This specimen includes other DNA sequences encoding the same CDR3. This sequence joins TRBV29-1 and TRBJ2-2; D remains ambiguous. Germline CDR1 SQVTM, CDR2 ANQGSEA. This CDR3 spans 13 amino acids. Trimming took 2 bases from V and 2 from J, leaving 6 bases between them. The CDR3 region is CSVEPPNTGELFF. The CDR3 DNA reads TGCAGCGTTGAACCCCCCAACACCGGGGAGCTGTTTTTT.

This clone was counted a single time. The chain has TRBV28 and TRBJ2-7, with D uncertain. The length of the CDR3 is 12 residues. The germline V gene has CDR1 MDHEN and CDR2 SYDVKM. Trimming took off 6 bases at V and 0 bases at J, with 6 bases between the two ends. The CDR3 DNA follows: TGTGCCAGCAGGGCTTACTCCTACGAGCAGTACTTC. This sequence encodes CASRAYSYEQYF.

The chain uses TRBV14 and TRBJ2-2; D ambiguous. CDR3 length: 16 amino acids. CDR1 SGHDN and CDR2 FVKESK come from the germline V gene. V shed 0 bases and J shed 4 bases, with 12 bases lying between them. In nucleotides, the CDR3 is TGTGCCAGCAGCCAAGATCCTCAAGGGCTCACCGGGGAGCTGTTTTTT. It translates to CASSQDPQGLTGELFF.